This TCR beta chain was retrieved from a study of T cell responses to AZD1222 COVID-19 vaccine. Study in general: The study pooled second doses at about 4 or about 12 weeks.

Method: immunoSEQ multiplex PCR; TCRdb's copy keeps in-frame clones and lacks some. This sample has more than 85,000 clones, with 82% found just once. The CDR3 length is 11 residues. The germline V gene has CDR1 DFQATT and CDR2 SNEGSKA (reference sequence). The junction had 3 bases not matched to a gene; V was cut back by 5 bases and J by 6 bases. A note on this clone: Its specificity is unknown.

Study outcomes and limitations: Sampling that yielded the repertoires occurred only after the peak T cell response.

The source of this sequence is an adult in good health. The material was peripheral blood, obtained on day 0 of AZD1222 vaccination. The chain is built from TRBV20-1 and TRBJ1-2, with TRBD1 matching 7 bases. The DNA of the CDR3 is TGCAGTGCTCATACAGGGGATGGCTACACCTTC. Protein sequence: CSAHTGDGYTF.